The 32 T cell receptor beta chains below were found in one sample sequenced in a study of T cells expressing NK-cell markers. For each CDR3 protein, TCRdb gives one entry from its re-call of the 5' RACE reads, without DNA. The repertoire shows 450,000 to 600,000 distinct CDR3 sequences; the top ten hold less than 4.5%. Sequenced sample: blood T cells: a sorted CD56 or NKG2C T cell subset, CD4+ or CD8+ T cells, or bulk PBMC T cells (not recorded which). These receptors were taken from a man younger than 30 in good health.

The chain uses TRBV29-1 and TRBJ2-7; with no DNA, the TCRdb D assignment of TRBD1 cannot be verified. The CDR3 is made up of 13 amino acids. Looked up from germline, CDR1 is SQVTM and CDR2 is ANQGSEA. Here the CDR3 reads CSAFAQVANEQYF.

The CDR3 reads CASSARQREAKDTQYF. The chain combines TRBV4-2 with TRBJ2-3; TCRdb lists TRBD2, though no DNA is available to test this call. Germline loops: CDR1 LGHNA, CDR2 YNFKEQ. CDR3 length equals 16 residues.

CDR3 residues: CSVRRLGDTEAFF. The chain joins TRBV29-1 to TRBJ1-1. This CDR3 contains 13 residues. CDR1 is SQVTM and CDR2 is ANQGSEA in the germline V gene.

V is TRBV12-3 or TRBV12-4 and J is TRBJ2-1; TCRdb proposes TRBD1, but this gene call is untestable without DNA. This CDR3 has 13 amino acids. The CDR3 region is CASSREQYNEQFF.

The chain is built from TRBV20-1 and TRBJ2-3; the D call from TCRdb, TRBD2, cannot be confirmed without DNA. The germline gives CDR1 DFQATT, CDR2 SNEGSKA (reference sequence). The CDR3 contains 16 residues. CDR3 sequence reads: CSVSQLVAGNTDTQYF.

The chain links TRBV28 to TRBJ2-7; TCRdb gives TRBD1 as the D gene, but with no DNA this cannot be confirmed. Germline loops: CDR1 MDHEN, CDR2 SYDVKM. There are 14 residues in the CDR3. Here the CDR3 reads CASGWTGTTYEQYF.

The chain carries TRBV12-3 or TRBV12-4 and TRBJ2-5; without DNA, the TCRdb call of TRBD1 cannot be checked. The CDR3 length is 13 residues. The CDR3 here is CASSLNRKETQYF.

The chain joins TRBV20-1 to TRBJ1-4. There are 15 residues in the CDR3. Germline V gives CDR1 DFQATT, CDR2 SNEGSKA (reference sequence). CDR3 in amino acids: CSAPVSRTLHEKLFF.

This chain uses TRBV20-1 with TRBJ1-2; there is no DNA to check the TCRdb D call of TRBD1. CDR1 is DFQATT and CDR2 is SNEGSKA in the germline V gene (reference sequence). The CDR3 loop spans 14 amino acids. CDR3 residues: CSAREPTGSFGYTF.

This chain connects TRBV6-4 to TRBJ1-5; without DNA, the TCRdb call of TRBD1 cannot be checked. Germline V gene lookup returns CDR1 MRHNA and CDR2 SNTAGT. CDR3 size: 14 residues. CDR3 protein: CASTRTGDSQPQHF.

The CDR3 sequence: CAIRAQGALDYTF. The V and J genes are TRBV10-3 and TRBJ1-2; TCRdb names TRBD1, which stays unverified in the absence of DNA. From germline, CDR1 is ENHRY and CDR2 SYGVKD. CDR3 length equals 13 residues.

The rearrangement uses TRBV12-3 or TRBV12-4 and TRBJ2-6. CDR3 length: 16 amino acids. CDR3 residues: CASSPADRRGANVLTF.

The chain employs TRBV5-4 and TRBJ2-6. Per germline, CDR1 SGHNT and CDR2 YYREEE (reference sequence). The CDR3 contains 16 residues. CDR3 residues: CASSLDSNSGANVLTF.

The chain carries TRBV11-2 and TRBJ2-1; TCRdb gives TRBD2 as the D gene, but with no DNA this cannot be confirmed. The length of the CDR3 is 18 residues. In germline, CDR1 is SGHAT, CDR2 FQNNGV. Here the CDR3 reads CASSLVLGLPSRYNEQFF.

The chain links TRBV5-1 to TRBJ2-2. CDR1 is SGHRS and CDR2 is YFSETQ in the germline V gene. The CDR3 sequence is 15 residues long. Here the CDR3 reads CASRPLSANTGELFF.

The V gene is TRBV7-9, the J gene TRBJ2-3. The germline V gene has CDR1 SEHNR and CDR2 FQNEAQ (reference sequence). This CDR3 is 13 amino acids long. CDR3 amino acids: CASSATVTDTQYF. The whole variable domain, remainder taken from reference TRBV7-9 and TRBJ2-3, is DTGVSQNPRHKITKRGQNVTFRCDPISEHNRLYWYRQTLGQGPEFLTYFQNEAQLEKSRLLSDRFSAERPKGSFSTLEIQRTEQGDSAMYLCASSATVTDTQYFGPGTRLTVL.

The rearrangement links TRBV7-9 to TRBJ1-2; checking the TCRdb D call of TRBD1 is not possible without DNA. Germline V lookup: CDR1 SEHNR, CDR2 FQNEAQ (reference sequence). This CDR3 comprises 15 residues. CDR3 amino acids: CASSQIRGQVFGYTF.

The rearrangement uses TRBV5-6 and TRBJ2-5; the D call of TRBD2 rests on TCRdb alone, since no DNA is present to check it. CDR3 length: 14 residues. Germline-derived CDR1 and CDR2 are SGHDT and YYEEEE. CDR3 protein: CASSLYGTSGSQYF.

The chain links TRBV9 to TRBJ2-7; the TCRdb call, TRBD1, lacks DNA for checking. The CDR3 is made up of 14 amino acids. The germline CDR1 and CDR2 sequences are SGDLS and YYNGEE. CDR3 protein: CASSVDDRPYEQYF.

The chain couples TRBV3-1 to TRBJ2-3; lacking DNA, the TRBD1 call made by TCRdb goes unchecked. Germline V gives CDR1 LGHDT, CDR2 YNNKEL (reference sequence). This CDR3 contains 13 residues. The CDR3 sequence: CASAPWDSETQYF.

V usage is TRBV5-5 and J usage is TRBJ2-2. Germline V lookup: CDR1 SGHKS, CDR2 YYEKEE (reference sequence). The CDR3 extends over 14 amino acids. The CDR3 spells CASSLDVVTGELFF.

The chain links TRBV6-5 to TRBJ2-7; TCRdb gives TRBD2 as the D gene, but with no DNA this cannot be confirmed. Germline assignment: CDR1 MNHEY and CDR2 SVGAGI. This CDR3 region has 15 residues. The CDR3 loop is CASSYSGLPTYEQYF.

The rearrangement links TRBV5-1 to TRBJ2-3; TCRdb calls TRBD2, which cannot be checked without DNA. The germline V gene encodes CDR1 SGHRS and CDR2 YFSETQ. CDR3 size: 16 residues. The chain's CDR3 is CASSTGLAIVTDTQYF.

This chain joins TRBV6-4 and TRBJ2-1; TCRdb names TRBD2, which stays unverified in the absence of DNA. CDR3 length equals 15 residues. The germline gives CDR1 MRHNA, CDR2 SNTAGT. CDR3 sequence: CATRFSSGLHNEQFF.

The chain has TRBV12-3 or TRBV12-4 and TRBJ1-3; absent DNA, TCRdb's TRBD1 call cannot be checked. This CDR3 spans 16 amino acids. CDR3 in amino acids: CASTGRREPSGNTIYF.

The chain links TRBV29-1 to TRBJ2-5; absent DNA, TCRdb's TRBD1 call cannot be checked. This CDR3 is 15 amino acids long. Germline values: CDR1 SQVTM, CDR2 ANQGSEA. This CDR3 reads CSANPTSGGGETQYF.

The J gene is TRBJ2-1, the V gene TRBV10-2; TCRdb's D call, TRBD2, is unchecked because there is no DNA. The CDR3 sequence is 15 residues long. Germline assignment: CDR1 WSHSY and CDR2 SAAADI. This chain's CDR3 is CASRGTSGNYNEQFF.

V usage is TRBV12-3 or TRBV12-4 and J usage is TRBJ1-5; TCRdb gives TRBD1 as the D gene, but with no DNA this cannot be confirmed. The CDR3 sequence is 15 residues long. CDR3 region: CASSLTWGKSQPQHF.

The V gene is TRBV5-4, the J gene TRBJ2-7; the D call of TRBD2 rests on TCRdb alone, since no DNA is present to check it. The germline CDR1 and CDR2 sequences are SGHNT and YYREEE (reference sequence). The CDR3 contains 14 residues. CDR3 residues: CASSPGLAAYEQYF.

The chain has TRBV7-2 and TRBJ1-5; as DNA is missing, the TRBD1 call by TCRdb cannot be tested. This CDR3 comprises 13 residues. Germline V CDR1 and CDR2: SGHTA, FQGNSA. Here the CDR3 reads CASSEQGGKPQHF.

The chain combines TRBV12-3 or TRBV12-4 with TRBJ2-1; there is no DNA to check the TCRdb D call of TRBD1. The CDR3 has 18 residues. This CDR3 is CASSLPNRGQRYYNEQFF.

The chain is built from TRBV20-1 and TRBJ2-2; TCRdb's D call of TRBD2 is untestable without DNA. The CDR3 runs to 15 residues. Germline CDR1 and CDR2: DFQATT and SNEGSKA (reference sequence). CDR3 in amino acids: CSAKTSGMDDGELFF.